The T cell receptor beta chain under discussion was sequenced for a study of blood T cell repertoires in COVID-19. Looking at the study overall: Samples of COVID-19 (acute and convalescent) were obtained from the United States, Italy and Spain. Sources were T cells, B-cell-depleted T cells, or PBMCs; the material itself was cDNA or gDNA.

Per the original data handling: Amplification from reference gene primers served as the basis for estimated nucleated cell counts. Assay used: immunoSEQ multiplex PCR; TCRdb lists only in-frame clones, some missing. V, J and clone size are taken as reported in that table, and D and trimming were inferred from the DNA itself. The data hold more than 85,000 clones, with 75% to 85% observed a single time. CDR1 is SGHRS and CDR2 is YFSETQ in the germline V gene. The CDR3 covers 15 residues. V was clipped by 6 bases and J by 0 bases; unmatched bases: 8. This TCR was sampled from a woman aged 55-70 years with acute or convalescent COVID-19. Sequencing was done on a sample of peripheral blood. V usage is TRBV5-1 and J usage is TRBJ2-7; 8 nucleotides agree with TRBD2. For the CDR3, the DNA is TGCGCCAGCAACTGGGGCGGGGGGCCCTCCTACGAGCAGTACTTC. Its translation: CASNWGGGPSYEQYF.